This TCR beta chain comes out of a study of T-cell reconstitution after alpha-beta-depleted transplantation in children. This clonotype was counted a few times. The CDR3 has 16 residues. V gave up 6 bases and J gave up 4 bases, with 19 bases separating them. The library targeted TCRbeta and was prepared with unique molecular identifiers. TCRdb re-derived calls from the PCR reads in MiXCR, one entry per CDR3 protein. The sample carries about 610,000 distinct CDR3 sequences, 25% to 30% recorded once. The sequence was collected from a boy younger than two with Wiskott-Aldrich syndrome, due to receive a stem cell transplant. V is TRBV12-3 or TRBV12-4 and J is TRBJ1-5, with D tentatively TRBD1 (6 bases). The sample here was PBMCs, taken before TCRalphabeta/CD19-depleted stem cell transplant. CDR3 in DNA: TGTGCCAGCAGCCTCACAACAGGGCATCCAAATCAGCCCCAGCATTTT. Residues: CASSLTTGHPNQPQHF.